Listed here are 32 T cell receptor beta chains from one sample, sequenced in a study of tumor-infiltrating lymphocytes in primary liver carcinoma. Blood RNA was derived from unsorted whole blood, and germline DNA was extracted too. Total RNA (around 0.45 ug) served as template for TCR beta cDNA synthesis primed by a constant-region primer. ARM-PCR, slightly modified, supplied the TCR beta libraries through three nested multiplex PCR rounds. Rounds one and two of PCR, each of 9 to 11 cycles, were primed with TRBV1-TRBV30 forward primers and a C-beta reverse primer. Using its own MiXCR run on the multiplex PCR reads, TCRdb lists one record per CDR3 protein. The sample lists more than 150,000 distinct CDR3 sequences, 50% to 75% occurring once. The sequencing sample was made of peripheral blood. These receptors were obtained from a man aged 35-49 years with primary liver carcinoma and hepatitis B virus infection.

This clonotype was counted only a few times. V and J are TRBV6-6 and TRBJ2-7, with 7 bases aligning to TRBD2. Trimming cost V 3 bases and J 2 bases; bases outside gene matches: 7. The CDR3 loop spans 15 amino acids. CDR1 MNHNY and CDR2 SVGAGI come from the germline V gene (reference sequence). The CDR3 spells CASSYLGRPTYEQYF. The CDR3 region has the DNA TGTGCCAGCAGTTATCTCGGGAGGCCGACCTACGAGCAGTACTTC.

The V call is TRBV4-1, the J call TRBJ1-5; possibly TRBD1 for D (5 bases). V gave up 3 bases and J gave up 5 bases, with 11 bases separating them. Germline V gives CDR1 MGHRA, CDR2 YSYEKL. This CDR3 has 14 residues. CDR3 DNA sequence: TGCGCCAGCAGCCACGAGGGGCTCCATCAGCCCCAGCATTTT. Protein: CASSHEGLHQPQHF.

This clonotype was seen repeatedly, ten times or more. V usage is TRBV11-2 and J usage is TRBJ2-1; 16 positions match TRBD2. V dropped 1 base and J dropped 7; count of bases not matched to a gene: 10. Germline CDR1 and CDR2: SGHAT and FQNNGV. The CDR3 spans 19 residues. CDR3 bases: TGTGCCAGCAGCTTAGCTCCGGGACTAGCGGGAGGGCCGGAGAATGAGCAGTTCTTC. Translating gives CASSLAPGLAGGPENEQFF.

The chain joins TRBV24-1 to TRBJ2-1; possibly TRBD1 for D (6 bases). Germline V lookup: CDR1 KGHDR, CDR2 SFDVKD. The length of the CDR3 is 14 residues. The V and J ends lost 2 bases and 7 bases respectively, with 11 bases between them. CDR3 in DNA: TGTGCCACCAGTGATTGGGTAGGGGGTAATGAGCAGTTCTTC. It translates to CATSDWVGGNEQFF.

This sequence joins TRBV4-1 and TRBJ1-4, with D possibly being TRBD1 (6 bases). The CDR3 sequence is 17 residues long. CDR1 MGHRA and CDR2 YSYEKL come from the germline V gene. V lost 0 bases, J lost 8 bases, and 19 bases lay in between. In nucleotides, the CDR3 is TGCGCCAGCAGCCAAGAAAAGGGGCAGGGGTCAGGGGAAAAACTGTTTTTT. It yields the protein CASSQEKGQGSGEKLFF.

In the case of this clonotype: One end of the junction is discordant with germline, which a read error may explain. J is TRBJ2-7 and V is TRBV11-1; D is uncertain. Germline V gives CDR1 SGHAT, CDR2 FQDESV (reference sequence). The CDR3 totals 15 residues. In nucleotides, the CDR3 is TGTGCCAGCAGCTCAGAATCAAGTGTCCCCTACGAGCAGCACTTC. Translation: CASSSESSVPYEQHF.

Worth noting for this clonotype: A much larger clone lies a single base off, so this may be a read error. The rearrangement links TRBV4-2 to TRBJ2-5; D not certain. Germline V gene lookup returns CDR1 LGHNA and CDR2 YNFKEQ. The V and J ends lost 1 base and 3 bases respectively, with 12 bases between them. The CDR3 length is 15 residues. This chain's CDR3 is CASSQAKRGEETQYF. For the CDR3, the DNA is TGTGCCAGCAGCCAAGCGAAGCGTGGGGAAGAGACCCAGTACTTC.

The CDR3 coding sequence is TGTGCCTGCTCCCCCTCCGGGACAGGGAAAGAGACCCAGTACTTC. This translates into CACSPSGTGKETQYF. The rearrangement uses TRBV30 and TRBJ2-5; 9 nucleotides agree with TRBD1. The CDR3 sequence is 15 residues long. Germline V gene lookup returns CDR1 GTSNPN and CDR2 SVGIG (reference sequence). Trimming at V came to 6 bases and at J to 3 bases, leaving 11 bases not matched to a gene.

The rearrangement joins TRBV13 to TRBJ2-2; D is ambiguous. The germline CDR1 and CDR2 sequences are PRHDT and FYEKMQ (reference sequence). V lost 2 bases and J lost 7, with 5 bases in between. This CDR3 is 12 amino acids long. This CDR3 reads CASSLSFGELFF. The CDR3 coding sequence is TGTGCCAGCAGCTTAAGTTTCGGGGAGCTGTTTTTT.

There are a few counts of this clonotype. This chain connects TRBV4-1 to TRBJ2-1; 10 bases are a match to TRBD2. V was clipped by 3 bases and J by 3 bases; unmatched bases: 8. The CDR3 consists of 17 residues. Germline V gene lookup returns CDR1 MGHRA and CDR2 YSYEKL. The CDR3 nucleotides read TGCGCCAGCAGCCAGAAGGAGCTAGCGGGAGTCTACAATGAGCAGTTCTTC. Residues: CASSQKELAGVYNEQFF.

Ten or more counts support this clonotype. This chain joins TRBV11-2 and TRBJ2-2; D may be TRBD1 (5 bases). The CDR3 is made up of 13 amino acids. With 6 bases removed from V and 4 bases from J, the gap between germline ends came to 9 bases. Germline V gene sequence: CDR1 SGHAT, CDR2 FQNNGV. Here the CDR3 reads CASSGAPTGELFF. CDR3 nucleotides: TGTGCCAGCAGTGGGGCCCCCACCGGGGAGCTGTTTTTT.

This clonotype was seen only a few times. The chain employs TRBV6-5 and TRBJ1-2; D is undetermined. Trimming took 1 base from V and 0 from J, leaving 9 bases between them. The CDR3 is 15 amino acids. Germline V gives CDR1 MNHEY, CDR2 SVGAGI. CDR3 sequence reads: CASSYWGNPNYGYTF. The CDR3 bases are TGTGCCAGCAGTTACTGGGGAAACCCTAACTATGGCTACACCTTC.

Notes on this clonotype: One junction end disagrees with the germline gene, perhaps due to a read error. The chain combines TRBV6-6 with TRBJ2-7; possibly TRBD1 for D (5 bases). CDR3 length: 12 residues. CDR1 and CDR2 from the germline V gene are MNHNY and SVGAGI (reference sequence). Here the CDR3 reads CASSRQGPELYF. CDR3 in DNA: TGTGCCAGCAGCCGCCAGGGCCCCGAGCTGTACTTC.

The chain recombines TRBV5-1 with TRBJ1-5, with 7 bases that match TRBD1. CDR1 SGHRS and CDR2 YFSETQ come from the germline V gene. J lost 4 bases, V lost 6 bases, and 4 bases had no gene match. The length of the CDR3 is 13 residues. Here the CDR3 reads CASNSGQNQPQHF. In DNA form, the CDR3 reads TGCGCCAGCAATTCGGGACAGAATCAGCCCCAGCATTTT.

Of note for this clonotype: A much larger clone lies a single base off, so this may be a read error. The rearrangement uses TRBV10-2 and TRBJ2-1; the match to TRBD2 covers 10 bases. The CDR3 extends over 15 amino acids. V gave up 7 bases and J gave up 6 bases; unmatched junction bases: 9. The germline gives CDR1 WSHSY, CDR2 SAAADI. In DNA form, the CDR3 reads TGCGCCAGCACTGTAGCGGGAGGAGGTCTCAATGAGCAGTTCTTC. Translated: CASTVAGGGLNEQFF.

About this clonotype itself: A read error is possible here, since a much larger clone lies one base away. V usage is TRBV6-1 and J usage is TRBJ2-7; D may correspond to TRBD1 or TRBD2 (5 bases each). CDR1 MNHNS and CDR2 SASEGT come from the germline V gene. The CDR3 loop spans 13 amino acids. Trimming took 10 bases from V and 5 from J, leaving 18 bases between them. The CDR3 coding sequence is TGTGCCACCAGGGACGCTAACGGGGACGAGCAGTACTTC. The encoded protein is CATRDANGDEQYF.

J is TRBJ2-3 and V is TRBV10-3; no clear D gene. V was pared by 6 bases and J by 1 base, with 14 bases between. CDR3 length equals 15 residues. From germline, CDR1 is ENHRY and CDR2 SYGVKD. The CDR3 is CAISEVGEGTDTQYF. The DNA of the CDR3 is TGTGCCATCAGCGAAGTAGGAGAGGGCACAGATACGCAGTATTTT.

The rearrangement uses TRBV5-5 and TRBJ1-2; D is possibly TRBD1 (6 bases). The CDR3 extends over 15 amino acids. V shed 4 bases and J shed 8 bases, with 21 bases lying between them. The germline CDR1 and CDR2 sequences are SGHKS and YYEKEE (reference sequence). CDR3 region: CASSLRQDPLGGYTF. CDR3 nucleotides: TGTGCCAGCAGCCTGCGACAGGACCCCCTGGGAGGCTACACCTTC.

This clonotype was counted a few times. At one boundary the junction diverges from the germline segment, which might be a read error. The genes are TRBV29-1 and TRBJ2-2; possible D gene TRBD2, 6 bases. Germline loops: CDR1 SQVTM, CDR2 ANQGSEA. The CDR3 sequence is 12 residues long. CDR3 DNA: TGCAGCGTTGAATCACGGGGCGGGAAGCTGTTTTTT. Translation: CSVESRGGKLFF.

On this clonotype itself: A read error is likely, as this CDR3 ends without the conserved phenylalanine or tryptophan. Because the CDR3's place on the DNA is in doubt, the DNA is left out and the CDR3 is given as listed by TCRdb. The chain employs TRBV11-2 and TRBJ2-4. From germline, CDR1 is SGHAT and CDR2 FQNNGV. The CDR3 region is 12 residues in length, termini included. The CDR3 here is CASNPRGLNLYV.

The chain has TRBV11-2 and TRBJ2-1; the D is unclear. Looked up from germline, CDR1 is SGHAT and CDR2 is FQNNGV. The CDR3 spans 13 residues. The CDR3 sequence is CVSSLERLNEQFF. Here the CDR3 DNA reads TGTGTAAGCAGCTTAGAACGGTTAAATGAGCAGTTCTTC.

The chain joins TRBV28 to TRBJ1-2; D gene unclear. CDR3 length: 12 amino acids. Germline V gives CDR1 MDHEN, CDR2 SYDVKM. Trimming removed 8 bases from V and 2 bases from J, with 9 bases in between. The CDR3 is CASADSNYGYTF. For the CDR3, the DNA is TGTGCCAGCGCGGATAGCAACTATGGCTACACCTTC.

Remarks on this clonotype: Germline is not matched at one junction end, which may reflect a read error. The rearrangement links TRBV6-2 or TRBV6-3 to TRBJ1-1; TRBD1 aligns across 8 bases. From germline, CDR1 is MNHEY and CDR2 SVGEGT. The CDR3 has 18 residues. CDR3 nucleotides: TGTGCCAGCAGTTACCCTATTGGGACAGGTAGGATGAACACTGGAGCTTTCTTT. This gives the protein CASSYPIGTGRMNTGAFF.

As to this clonotype: This likely comes from a read error, as the CDR3 has no conserved phenylalanine or tryptophan at its end. The DNA is left out, because the CDR3 cannot be placed on it with certainty; the CDR3 is given as TCRdb lists it. The chain has TRBV11-1 and TRBJ2-1; TRBD1 is taken as the D call from the table, unchecked against the DNA. Looked up from germline, CDR1 is SGHAT and CDR2 is FQDESV (reference sequence). The CDR3 length is 15 residues, termini included. CDR3 sequence: CASSFTRTGKNKRFS.

This clonotype was seen more than once but under ten times. The CDR3 nucleotides read TGTGCCAGCAGTCCATCAATGACCCACTATGGCTACACCTTC. As protein: CASSPSMTHYGYTF. The chain links TRBV28 to TRBJ1-2, with D hard to call. Germline V gene lookup returns CDR1 MDHEN and CDR2 SYDVKM. CDR3 length equals 14 residues. The V and J ends lost 5 bases and 3 bases respectively, with 13 bases between them.

Notes on this clonotype: This clone may be a read error of a much larger clone one base away. V and J are TRBV11-2 and TRBJ2-5; TRBD1 is a possible D gene (6 bases). The germline CDR1 and CDR2 sequences are SGHAT and FQNNGV. This CDR3 comprises 16 residues. Between the trimmed V and J ends, which lost 4 bases and 5 bases, there was a span of 20 bases. The CDR3 coding sequence is TGTGCCAGCAGCTCTTCTTACAGGGTTCCGAGGGAGACCCAGTACTTC. Translation: CASSSSYRVPRETQYF.

This clonotype was observed a handful of times. The gene calls are TRBV12-3 or TRBV12-4 and TRBJ2-7, with TRBD2 matching over 10 bases. The CDR3 is 15 amino acids. J gave up 6 bases and V 1 base, and 6 bases lay outside the gene matches. The CDR3 nucleotides are TGTGCCAGCAGTTTAGGGCTAGCGGGAGTAGGCGAGCAGTACTTC. The encoded protein is CASSLGLAGVGEQYF.

Details on this clonotype: A much larger clonotype is one base distant, so this may be a read error. This chain uses TRBV29-1 with TRBJ1-1, with unresolved D. V lost 5 bases and J lost 1, with 5 bases in between. CDR1 is SQVTM and CDR2 is ANQGSEA in the germline V gene. This CDR3 has 11 residues. The CDR3: CSVKRNTEAFF. In nucleotides, the CDR3 is TGCAGCGTTAAACGGAACACTGAAGCTTTCTTT.

The chain recombines TRBV29-1 with TRBJ2-6, with unresolved D. The CDR3 is 14 residues long. Germline V lookup: CDR1 SQVTM, CDR2 ANQGSEA. V lost 6 bases and J lost 1, with 10 bases in between. The CDR3 is CSVGTTSGANVLTF. The CDR3 region has the DNA TGCAGCGTGGGTACTACATCTGGGGCCAACGTCCTGACTTTC.

CDR3 residues: CASNWGGDTDTQYF. The DNA for the CDR3 is TGTGCCAGCAATTGGGGGGGGGACACAGATACGCAGTATTTT. V gene TRBV6-6 combines with J gene TRBJ2-3; 7 bases are a match to TRBD2. Germline CDR1 is MNHNY and CDR2 is SVGAGI (reference sequence). V lost 7 bases and J lost 2; bases outside the gene matches: 6. This CDR3 has 14 amino acids.

Only a few counts were recorded for this clonotype. A read error may explain this, as a much larger clone is one base away. V is TRBV11-3 and J is TRBJ2-3; a weak D match, TRBD1 (5 bases). The CDR3 has 12 residues. From germline, CDR1 is SGHNT and CDR2 YENEEA. CDR3 in DNA: TGTGCCAGCAGCATCTTAGGGGATACGCGGTATTTT. Protein sequence: CASSILGDTRYF.

The chain carries TRBV11-2 and TRBJ1-4, with TRBD1 matching 7 bases. V was clipped by 5 bases and J by 3 bases; unmatched bases: 3. The CDR3 spans 14 residues. CDR1 and CDR2 (germline): SGHAT, FQNNGV. The CDR3 reads CASSPGQSNEKLFF. Here the CDR3 DNA reads TGTGCCAGCAGCCCGGGACAGTCTAATGAAAAACTGTTTTTT.